Presented here are 25 T cell receptor beta chains from one specimen sequenced in a study of cytomegalovirus exposure and HLA in healthy donors. Amplification used 60 Vbeta primers and 13 Jbeta primers. Produced via immunoSEQ multiplex PCR; TCRdb's table is partial and in-frame only. The sample shows roughly 120,000 clones, about 90% of them seen only once. Input material: PBMCs. The receptors were sampled from a man aged 35 to 55 in good health and CMV-seronegative.

V gene TRBV5-4 combines with J gene TRBJ1-2, with 12 bases fitting TRBD1. The CDR3 consists of 16 residues. Germline V lookup: CDR1 SGHNT, CDR2 YYREEE (reference sequence). V lost 3 bases, J lost 7 bases, and 10 bases stayed unmatched. As DNA, the CDR3 is TGTGCCAGCAGCTCATTGGGACAGGGGGCGAGTCGTGGCTACACCTTC. Translated: CASSSLGQGASRGYTF.

CDR3 protein: CASTRGQGETQYF. In DNA, the CDR3 is TGTGCCAGTACCCGGGGACAGGGAGAGACCCAGTACTTC. V and J are TRBV19 and TRBJ2-5; 9 nucleotides align to TRBD1. The CDR3 totals 13 residues. Germline V gene sequence: CDR1 LNHDA, CDR2 SQIVND (reference sequence). J gave up 4 bases and V 7 bases, and 4 bases lay outside the gene matches.

The rearrangement links TRBV28 to TRBJ2-3; weak D call: TRBD2 (6 bases). This CDR3 region has 16 residues. V lost 4 bases, J lost 0 bases, and 14 bases lay in between. Per the germline V gene, CDR1 is MDHEN and CDR2 is SYDVKM. The CDR3 sequence: CASSWGAGPSTDTQYF. The CDR3, as DNA: TGTGCCAGCAGTTGGGGAGCGGGCCCTAGCACAGATACGCAGTATTTT.

This sequence joins TRBV18 and TRBJ2-7, with TRBD1 identical over 12 bases. From germline, CDR1 is KGHSH and CDR2 LQKENI. V trimming: 0 bases; J trimming: 5 bases; junction bases outside the gene matches: 5. The CDR3 is 16 amino acids. In DNA, the CDR3 is TGTGCCAGCTCACCACCTATTCGGGACAGGGGGCACGAGCAGTACTTC. This encodes CASSPPIRDRGHEQYF.

The rearrangement uses TRBV4-1 and TRBJ2-1; 7 bases align to TRBD2. Germline V gene sequence: CDR1 MGHRA, CDR2 YSYEKL. After removal of 0 bases from V and 2 bases from J, the junction contained 7 bases not matched to a gene. The CDR3 runs 17 residues. The CDR3, as DNA: TGCGCCAGCAGCCAAGAAGGGGCGGCGGGGGCCTACAATGAGCAGTTCTTC. Translating gives CASSQEGAAGAYNEQFF.

CDR3 sequence reads: CASSSQGGDSPLHF. As DNA, the CDR3 is TGTGCCAGCAGCTCACAGGGAGGGGATTCACCCCTCCACTTT. The V and J genes are TRBV7-9 and TRBJ1-6; possible D gene TRBD1, 6 bases. CDR3 length equals 14 residues. Germline V gives CDR1 SEHNR, CDR2 FQNEAQ (reference sequence). Trimming cost V 4 bases and J 8 bases, with 12 bases left between them.

This clone appeared a single time. The chain employs TRBV9 and TRBJ1-6; 7 nucleotides agree with TRBD1. Germline lookup yields CDR1 SGDLS and CDR2 YYNGEE. After removal of 3 bases from V and 4 bases from J, the junction contained 4 bases not matched to a gene. This CDR3 comprises 15 residues. CDR3 sequence: CASSEQGYYNSPLHF. CDR3 nucleotides: TGTGCCAGCAGCGAACAGGGGTATTATAATTCACCCCTCCACTTT.

This chain's CDR3 is CSVRSGGTDTQYF. The CDR3 region has the DNA TGCAGCGTTCGTTCCGGGGGCACAGATACGCAGTATTTT. The genes are TRBV29-1 and TRBJ2-3; tentative D call: TRBD2 (5 bases). In germline, CDR1 is SQVTM, CDR2 ANQGSEA. The CDR3 consists of 13 residues. The V gene lost 5 bases and the J gene lost 1 base, with 10 bases spanning the gap.

Worth noting for this clone: Distinct nucleotide sequences in the sample also encode this CDR3. The chain uses TRBV7-2 and TRBJ2-5, with TRBD2 as a possible D gene (6 bases). Germline V gene data show CDR1 as SGHTA and CDR2 as FQGNSA. The CDR3 runs 16 residues. Trimming cost V 5 bases and J 2 bases, with 18 bases left between them. CDR3 loop: CASSLVGAGPQETQYF. The CDR3 DNA reads TGTGCCAGCAGCCTAGTGGGCGCGGGACCTCAAGAGACCCAGTACTTC.

The chain joins TRBV4-2 to TRBJ2-3; TRBD2 might be the D (5 bases). The CDR3 extends over 15 amino acids. CDR1 is LGHNA, CDR2 YNFKEQ, per germline. The germline V and J ends were trimmed by 1 base and 10 bases, with 18 bases remaining between them. CDR3 amino acids: CASSQGPDSSIAQYF. CDR3 nucleotides: TGTGCCAGCAGCCAAGGACCGGACTCCTCCATTGCGCAGTATTTT.

This chain uses TRBV5-1 with TRBJ1-2, with TRBD1 identical over 7 bases. The CDR3 runs 14 residues. J lost 2 bases, V lost 4 bases, and 5 bases had no gene match. CDR1 and CDR2 (germline): SGHRS, YFSETQ. CDR3 loop: CASSRDSQNYGYTF. CDR3 sequence (DNA): TGCGCCAGCAGCAGGGACAGTCAAAACTATGGCTACACCTTC.

This rearrangement joins TRBV5-1 to TRBJ2-2; D might be TRBD2 (5 bases). Germline V gene data show CDR1 as SGHRS and CDR2 as YFSETQ. Trimming removed 4 bases at V and 0 bases at J, with 10 bases between. There are 15 residues in the CDR3. CDR3: CASSPGLTNTGELFF. The DNA of the CDR3 is TGCGCCAGCAGCCCCGGACTTACGAACACCGGGGAGCTGTTTTTT.

This sequence joins TRBV28 and TRBJ1-5; D remains ambiguous. Germline CDR1 and CDR2: MDHEN and SYDVKM. V lost 3 bases to trimming and J lost 2 bases, with 14 bases between them. The CDR3 length is 16 residues. CDR3 region: CASSLSPRGGNQPQHF. DNA for the CDR3: TGTGCCAGCAGTTTGTCCCCGCGGGGAGGCAATCAGCCCCAGCATTTT.

The rearrangement links TRBV11-2 to TRBJ2-3; TRBD1 is a possible D gene (5 bases). This CDR3 is 15 amino acids long. Germline CDR1 and CDR2: SGHAT and FQNNGV. The V and J ends lost 3 bases and 5 bases respectively, with 15 bases between them. In DNA form, the CDR3 reads TGTGCCAGCAGCTTTGATTCAGGGATGATAGATACGCAGTATTTT. Residues: CASSFDSGMIDTQYF.

This chain joins TRBV5-1 and TRBJ1-6; 11 bases map to TRBD1. J gave up 8 bases and V 3 bases, and 4 bases lay outside the gene matches. In germline, CDR1 is SGHRS, CDR2 YFSETQ. The CDR3 is 15 amino acids. CDR3 nucleotide sequence: TGCGCCAGCAGCTGGACAGGGGGCAAGGATTCACCCCTCCACTTT. Its protein product is CASSWTGGKDSPLHF.

In DNA, the CDR3 is TGTGCCAGCACCCCCAGGGGTAACACCGGGGAGCTGTTTTTT. Its translation: CASTPRGNTGELFF. The rearrangement uses TRBV27 and TRBJ2-2, with D perhaps TRBD1 (6 bases). Germline V gives CDR1 MNHEY, CDR2 SMNVEV (reference sequence). The CDR3 length is 14 residues. The ends were cut back, 7 bases at V and 2 bases at J, with 11 bases in the middle.

The V call is TRBV5-1, the J call TRBJ1-4; 7 nucleotides match TRBD1. The CDR3 runs to 13 residues. The V gene end was trimmed by 4 bases and the J gene end by 8 bases; junction bases not matched to a gene: 5. Per the germline V gene, CDR1 is SGHRS and CDR2 is YFSETQ. CDR3 DNA: TGCGCCAGCAGCCAACCGGGACAGGAAAAACTGTTTTTT. It translates to CASSQPGQEKLFF.

This chain uses TRBV4-1 with TRBJ1-1; D gene ambiguous. Germline V gene sequence: CDR1 MGHRA, CDR2 YSYEKL. Trimming removed 2 bases from V and 1 base from J, with 11 bases in between. The CDR3 sequence is 15 residues long. CDR3 nucleotides: TGCGCCAGCAGCCAACTTGTTACACGGAACACTGAAGCTTTCTTT. Amino acids: CASSQLVTRNTEAFF.

This rearrangement joins TRBV9 to TRBJ1-3, with 9 bases aligning to TRBD1. Trimming took 0 bases from V and 2 from J; bases not matched to a gene: 3. The CDR3 covers 16 residues. CDR1 SGDLS and CDR2 YYNGEE come from the germline V gene. CDR3 loop: CASSVGGQGAGNTIYF. DNA for the CDR3: TGTGCCAGCAGCGTAGGGGGACAGGGTGCTGGAAACACCATATATTTT. The full variable domain, its missing parts supplied by reference TRBV9 and TRBJ1-3, is DSGVTQTPKHLITATGQRVTLRCSPRSGDLSVYWYQQSLDQGLQFLIQYYNGEERAKGNILERFSAQQFPDLHSELNLSSLELGDSALYFCASSVGGQGAGNTIYFGEGSWLTVV.

The chain is built from TRBV7-9 and TRBJ1-2, with a weak D call TRBD1 (6 bases). The germline V and J ends were trimmed by 2 bases and 4 bases, with 11 bases remaining between them. The germline V gene encodes CDR1 SEHNR and CDR2 FQNEAQ (reference sequence). CDR3 length: 14 amino acids. CDR3 residues: CASSLLQGSYGYTF. In nucleotides, the CDR3 is TGTGCCAGCAGCTTATTGCAGGGGTCCTATGGCTACACCTTC. The full variable domain, rest sourced from reference TRBV7-9 and TRBJ1-2, is DTGVSQNPRHKITKRGQNVTFRCDPISEHNRLYWYRQTLGQGPEFLTYFQNEAQLEKSRLLSDRFSAERPKGSFSTLEIQRTEQGDSAMYLCASSLLQGSYGYTFGSGTRLTVV.

The V gene is TRBV6-6, the J gene TRBJ2-7; D uncertain. Germline V CDR1 and CDR2: MNHNY, SVGAGI (reference sequence). V lost 3 bases, J lost 4 bases, and 10 bases lay in between. This CDR3 has 13 residues. CDR3 sequence (DNA): TGTGCCAGCAGTTATAACGGAGAGTACGAGCAGTACTTC. Encoded protein: CASSYNGEYEQYF.

This chain connects TRBV5-4 to TRBJ2-7, with 8 bases that match TRBD1. Germline CDR1 is SGHNT and CDR2 is YYREEE (reference sequence). Trimming removed 4 bases from V and 3 bases from J; junction bases left unmatched: 3. This CDR3 has 13 residues. Written as DNA, the CDR3 is TGTGCCAGCAGCCGCAGGGGGCTCTACGAGCAGTACTTC. Its protein is CASSRRGLYEQYF.

The V gene is TRBV19, the J gene TRBJ2-1; 9 bases align to TRBD1. V lost 5 bases, J lost 0 bases, and 8 bases stayed unmatched. The CDR3 sequence is 17 residues long. Germline assignment: CDR1 LNHDA and CDR2 SQIVND (reference sequence). DNA for the CDR3: TGTGCCAGTAGTTGGGACAGGGAGGGGAACTCCTACAATGAGCAGTTCTTC. This encodes CASSWDREGNSYNEQFF. The full variable domain, completed using reference TRBV19 and TRBJ2-1, is DGGITQSPKYLFRKEGQNVTLSCEQNLNHDAMYWYRQDPGQGLRLIYYSQIVNDFQKGDIAEGYSVSREKKESFPLTVTSAQKNPTAFYLCASSWDREGNSYNEQFFGPGTRLTVL.

DNA for the CDR3: TGTGCCAGCAGCTTATCTCTAGGTAACAATGAGCAGTTCTTC. Translation gives CASSLSLGNNEQFF. The rearrangement links TRBV7-3 to TRBJ2-1; D is unclear. CDR3 length: 14 amino acids. Germline CDR1 SGHTA, CDR2 FQGTGA. Trimming took 2 bases from V and 5 from J, leaving 10 bases between them.

The table lists this clone with many counts. The chain employs TRBV6-5 and TRBJ1-1; 12 bases align to TRBD1. Per germline, CDR1 MNHEY and CDR2 SVGAGI. J lost 4 bases, V lost 4 bases, and 7 bases had no gene match. CDR3 length: 16 amino acids. Here the CDR3 reads CASSSPGTGGRTEAFF. In DNA, the CDR3 is TGTGCCAGCAGTTCACCCGGGACAGGGGGCCGCACTGAAGCTTTCTTT.